The sample holds many counts of the clone carrying this TCR beta chain. What it recognizes is unknown. The sample originates from a study of OX40 agonist ivuxolimab in advanced cancers. General study findings and limits: Doses of 0.1 to 3.0 mg/kg were accompanied by clonal expansion of CD4+ and CD8+ blood T cells by week 6.

Clones were sequenced by immunoSEQ multiplex PCR, and TCRdb holds only the in-frame ones, with some missing. The sample contains more than 60,000 clones, roughly 84% of which appear only once. Baseline was the first blood sampling point, followed by cycle 4 day 1 and cycle 7 day 1. This TCR came from an adult with an advanced solid tumor such as melanoma, head and neck, liver or kidney cancer. The material sequenced was CD4+ or CD8+ T cells sorted from blood, taken in a trial of the OX40 agonist ivuxolimab.

The CDR3 reads CASSGTGAWYEQYF. The CDR3 bases are TGTGCCAGCAGCGGGACAGGGGCTTGGTACGAGCAGTACTTC. The gene calls are TRBV5-4 and TRBJ2-7, with 10 bases that match TRBD1. CDR3 length: 14 residues. V shed 4 bases, J shed 4 bases, and the junction held 5 bases outside the gene matches. Germline V gene sequence: CDR1 SGHNT, CDR2 YYREEE (reference sequence). Full variable domain (rest looked up from reference TRBV5-4 and TRBJ2-7): ETGVTQSPTHLIKTRGQQVTLRCSSQSGHNTVSWYQQALGQGPQFIFQYYREEENGRGNFPPRFSGLQFPNYSSELNVNALELDDSALYLCASSGTGAWYEQYFGPGTRLTVT.